The rows below give T cell receptor beta chains drawn from one sample of a study of shared clonotypes between healthy human individuals. Sequencing used immunoSEQ multiplex PCR; TCRdb keeps in-frame clones, though not all of them. The sample lists under 600,000 clones, around 97% seen once, with less than 0.065% in the top ten. Sequenced material: naive CD4+ T cells sorted from blood. These receptors were obtained from a woman in her 30s in good health. Each CDR3 is given with its conserved first and last residue. Each record gives: V gene, D gene, clone size, J gene, CDR3 DNA, CDR3 protein. A D gene is named only where the DNA matches it firmly. Clone size, where shown, is once, few, many, or a class for clones that have expanded.

v_call: TRBV4-2
d_call: TRBD2
clone_size: -
j_call: TRBJ2-7
cdr3_nt: TGTGCCAGCAGCCAAGATCCGGGACTAGGACCCTACGAGCAGTACTTC
cdr3_aa: CASSQDPGLGPYEQYF

v_call: TRBV5-1
d_call: TRBD2
clone_size: -
j_call: TRBJ2-1
cdr3_nt: TGCGCCAGCAGCTTGGTGACTAGCGGGAGGGCCCCGCTCTTC
cdr3_aa: CASSLVTSGRAPLF

v_call: TRBV28
d_call: -
clone_size: -
j_call: TRBJ1-1
cdr3_nt: TGTGCCAGCAGTTTCGCGGGGGCGCGGAACACTGAAGCTTTCTTT
cdr3_aa: CASSFAGARNTEAFF

v_call: TRBV7-9
d_call: TRBD2
clone_size: -
j_call: TRBJ2-2
cdr3_nt: TGTGCCAGCAGCCCCCGGAGGGGAGGGAGGAACGTACCCGGGGAGCTGTTTTTT
cdr3_aa: CASSPRRGGRNVPGELFF

v_call: TRBV29-1
d_call: -
clone_size: -
j_call: TRBJ2-2
cdr3_nt: TGCAGCGTTGCCTGGCGGACAAGCGCCACGAACACCGGGGAGCTGTTTTTT
cdr3_aa: CSVAWRTSATNTGELFF

v_call: TRBV27
d_call: -
clone_size: -
j_call: TRBJ2-3
cdr3_nt: TGTGCCAGCAGACCCCTGGGAGGGGGATGGGGCACAGATACGCAGTATTTT
cdr3_aa: CASRPLGGGWGTDTQYF

v_call: TRBV19
d_call: -
clone_size: -
j_call: TRBJ2-4
cdr3_nt: TGTGCCAGTAGTATTTCAAACATTCAGTACTTC
cdr3_aa: CASSISNIQYF

v_call: TRBV28
d_call: -
clone_size: -
j_call: TRBJ2-2
cdr3_nt: TGTGCCAGCAGGGGTCGGCAGTCGAACACCGGGGAGCTGTTTTTT
cdr3_aa: CASRGRQSNTGELFF

v_call: TRBV10-3
d_call: -
clone_size: -
j_call: TRBJ1-1
cdr3_nt: TGTGCCATCACCTTTGACATGAACACTGAAGCTTTCTTT
cdr3_aa: CAITFDMNTEAFF

v_call: TRBV6-5
d_call: -
clone_size: -
j_call: TRBJ1-2
cdr3_nt: TGTGCCAGCACCAACCCCCCGGGCTCTGGCTACACCTTC
cdr3_aa: CASTNPPGSGYTF

v_call: TRBV15
d_call: TRBD2
clone_size: -
j_call: TRBJ2-7
cdr3_nt: TGTGCCACCAGCAGAGATCCCGAGATCGGACTAGCGGACTACGAGCAGTACTTC
cdr3_aa: CATSRDPEIGLADYEQYF

v_call: TRBV7-2
d_call: -
clone_size: -
j_call: TRBJ2-7
cdr3_nt: TGTGCCAGCAGCTTACACGACTACGAGCAGTACTTC
cdr3_aa: CASSLHDYEQYF

v_call: TRBV19
d_call: -
clone_size: -
j_call: TRBJ2-3
cdr3_nt: TGTGCCAGTAGTATAGCTCACAGAGATACGCAGTATTTT
cdr3_aa: CASSIAHRDTQYF

v_call: TRBV5-1
d_call: -
clone_size: -
j_call: TRBJ2-1
cdr3_nt: TGCGCCAGCAGCGCTTCGGGACTCGACCTTAATGAGCAGTTCTTC
cdr3_aa: CASSASGLDLNEQFF

v_call: TRBV7-2
d_call: -
clone_size: once
j_call: TRBJ2-1
cdr3_nt: TGTGCCAGCAGCCATAGCGTGGGCTCCTACAATGAGCAGTTCTTC
cdr3_aa: CASSHSVGSYNEQFF

v_call: TRBV19
d_call: -
clone_size: -
j_call: TRBJ1-2
cdr3_nt: TGTGCCAGTAGTTCGACGACGGAGGGGGGCTACACCTTC
cdr3_aa: CASSSTTEGGYTF

v_call: TRBV5-4
d_call: TRBD2
clone_size: -
j_call: TRBJ2-5
cdr3_nt: TGTGCCAGCAGCTCCCGGACTAGCGGGATGTGGACCCAGTACTTC
cdr3_aa: CASSSRTSGMWTQYF

v_call: TRBV4-1
d_call: -
clone_size: -
j_call: TRBJ1-3
cdr3_nt: TGTGCCAGCAGCCCTCGTTGGGTCTCTGGAAACACCATATATTTT
cdr3_aa: CASSPRWVSGNTIYF

v_call: TRBV18
d_call: -
clone_size: -
j_call: TRBJ2-7
cdr3_nt: TGTGCCAGCTCAACGGCACGTGGAACCTACGAGCAGTACTTC
cdr3_aa: CASSTARGTYEQYF

v_call: TRBV7-8
d_call: -
clone_size: -
j_call: TRBJ2-2
cdr3_nt: TGTGCCAGCAGCTTAGTCGGAGGGGGCACCGGGGAGCTGTTTTTT
cdr3_aa: CASSLVGGGTGELFF

v_call: TRBV14
d_call: -
clone_size: -
j_call: TRBJ2-1
cdr3_nt: TGTGCCAGCAGCCGCTTCAATGAGCAGTTCTTC
cdr3_aa: CASSRFNEQFF

v_call: TRBV5-1
d_call: -
clone_size: -
j_call: TRBJ2-7
cdr3_nt: TGCGCCAGCAGCTTGTCAGCCAGGGCGGTCTACGAGCAGTACTTC
cdr3_aa: CASSLSARAVYEQYF

v_call: TRBV2
d_call: -
clone_size: -
j_call: TRBJ2-3
cdr3_nt: TGTGCCAGCAGTGAGGGGGGGCTCGCAGATACGCAGTATTTT
cdr3_aa: CASSEGGLADTQYF

v_call: TRBV19
d_call: -
clone_size: -
j_call: TRBJ1-1
cdr3_nt: TGTGCCAGTAGTGCCCGACCGGGGGCGAACACTGAAGCTTTCTTT
cdr3_aa: CASSARPGANTEAFF

v_call: TRBV2
d_call: -
clone_size: -
j_call: TRBJ1-4
cdr3_nt: TGTGCCAGCAGGATCCTTAATGAAAAACTGTTTTTT
cdr3_aa: CASRILNEKLFF

v_call: TRBV18
d_call: -
clone_size: -
j_call: TRBJ2-1
cdr3_nt: TGTGCCAGCTCACCCCTAACAGGGTGGATTTCGGATGAGCAGTTCTTC
cdr3_aa: CASSPLTGWISDEQFF

v_call: TRBV7-2
d_call: -
clone_size: -
j_call: TRBJ2-1
cdr3_nt: TGTGCCAGCAGAGAAGACAATGAGCAGTTCTTC
cdr3_aa: CASREDNEQFF

v_call: TRBV5-1
d_call: TRBD1
clone_size: once
j_call: TRBJ1-1
cdr3_nt: TGCGCCAGCAGCCCCAGGGGGCTCGAAGGGACTGAAGCTTTCTTT
cdr3_aa: CASSPRGLEGTEAFF

v_call: TRBV6-6
d_call: -
clone_size: -
j_call: TRBJ2-1
cdr3_nt: TGTGCCAGCAGTTACCTTCCCTACAATGAGCAGTTCTTC
cdr3_aa: CASSYLPYNEQFF

v_call: TRBV10-3
d_call: -
clone_size: -
j_call: TRBJ2-1
cdr3_nt: TGTGCCATCTCCGGCGGGGACCTCAATGAGCAGTTCTTC
cdr3_aa: CAISGGDLNEQFF

v_call: TRBV28
d_call: -
clone_size: -
j_call: TRBJ1-1
cdr3_nt: TGTGCCAGCAGACAGGGTTCGAACACTGAAGCTTTCTTT
cdr3_aa: CASRQGSNTEAFF

v_call: TRBV6-5
d_call: -
clone_size: once
j_call: TRBJ2-4
cdr3_nt: TGTGCCAGCAGTGACTCTTCATTAGCCAAAAACATTCAGTACTTC
cdr3_aa: CASSDSSLAKNIQYF

v_call: TRBV29-1
d_call: -
clone_size: -
j_call: TRBJ2-1
cdr3_nt: TGCAGCGTTGGAAAGATTAGCTCCTACAATGAGCAGTTCTTC
cdr3_aa: CSVGKISSYNEQFF

v_call: TRBV7-6
d_call: -
clone_size: -
j_call: TRBJ2-2
cdr3_nt: TGTGCCAGCACTATTGGGAACACCGGGGAGCTGTTTTTT
cdr3_aa: CASTIGNTGELFF

v_call: TRBV5-5
d_call: -
clone_size: -
j_call: TRBJ2-3
cdr3_nt: TGTGCCAGCAGCTTCCCCGTCGGTACTAGTAGGCCAGATACGCAGTATTTT
cdr3_aa: CASSFPVGTSRPDTQYF

v_call: TRBV7-6
d_call: -
clone_size: -
j_call: TRBJ2-1
cdr3_nt: TGTGCCAGCAGCTTAGGGTTACGCGGTTCCGGTCCCCATGAGCAGTTCTTC
cdr3_aa: CASSLGLRGSGPHEQFF

v_call: TRBV5-5
d_call: -
clone_size: -
j_call: TRBJ1-2
cdr3_nt: TGTGCCAGCAGCTTAGAAGGGATCGGTGGCTACACCTTC
cdr3_aa: CASSLEGIGGYTF

v_call: TRBV6-1
d_call: TRBD2
clone_size: -
j_call: TRBJ2-7
cdr3_nt: TGTGCCAGCAGTGCAGTAGTTAGCGGGAGTCCCCACGAGCAGTACTTC
cdr3_aa: CASSAVVSGSPHEQYF